Below, one T cell receptor (beta chain) is given with its context. Its antigen is undetermined. The data are from a study of stem cell transplantation in POMP-related autoinflammatory disease. The overall study: Pre-transplant patients had naive-skewed CD4+ T cells and few CD8+ T cells. Whole-study findings and limits: In PRAID patients, the number of distinct TRB V-J gene pairings was restricted.

With 2 bases removed from V and 5 bases from J, the gap between germline ends came to 9 bases. Germline CDR1 and CDR2: KGHSH and LQKENI. CDR3 length: 14 residues. The method was immunoSEQ multiplex PCR; TCRdb's version includes in-frame clones alone and lacks a portion of them. Of some 65,000 clones detected, approximately 90% appear once; the ten largest clones hold around 0.72%. The sequence was collected from a human patient with POMP-related autoinflammation and immune dysregulation (PRAID). A subset of T cells may come from the graft donor. This specimen was CD4+ T cells from PBMCs, taken after stem cell transplantation. V usage is TRBV18 and J usage is TRBJ2-2; D gene uncertain. The CDR3 loop is CASSPRDGTGELFF. DNA of the CDR3: TGTGCCAGCTCACCAAGGGATGGGACCGGGGAGCTGTTTTTT. The full variable domain, with the rest looked up from reference TRBV18 and TRBJ2-2, is NAGVMQNPRHLVRRRGQEARLRCSPMKGHSHVYWYRQLPEEGLKFMVYLQKENIIDESGMPKERFSAEFPKEGPSILRIQQVVRGDSAAYFCASSPRDGTGELFFGEGSRLTVL.